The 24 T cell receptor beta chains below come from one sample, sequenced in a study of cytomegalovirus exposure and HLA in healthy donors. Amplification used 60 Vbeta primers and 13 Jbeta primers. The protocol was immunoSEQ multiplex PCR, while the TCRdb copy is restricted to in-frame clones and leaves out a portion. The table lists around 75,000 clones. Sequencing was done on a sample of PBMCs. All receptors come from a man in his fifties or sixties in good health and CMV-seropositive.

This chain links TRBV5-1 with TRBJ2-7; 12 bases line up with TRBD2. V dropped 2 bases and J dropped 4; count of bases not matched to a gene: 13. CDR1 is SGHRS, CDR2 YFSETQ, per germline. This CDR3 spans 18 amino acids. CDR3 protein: CASSLATSGRSWRYEQYF. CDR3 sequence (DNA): TGCGCCAGCAGCTTAGCAACTAGCGGGAGGTCGTGGAGGTACGAGCAGTACTTC.

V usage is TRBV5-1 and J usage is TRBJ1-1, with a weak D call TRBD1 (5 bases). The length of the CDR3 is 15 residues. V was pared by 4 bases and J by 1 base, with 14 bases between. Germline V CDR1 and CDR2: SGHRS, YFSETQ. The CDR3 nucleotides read TGCGCCAGCAGCCTCTTGCCGGGGGGGAACACTGAAGCTTTCTTT. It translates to CASSLLPGGNTEAFF.

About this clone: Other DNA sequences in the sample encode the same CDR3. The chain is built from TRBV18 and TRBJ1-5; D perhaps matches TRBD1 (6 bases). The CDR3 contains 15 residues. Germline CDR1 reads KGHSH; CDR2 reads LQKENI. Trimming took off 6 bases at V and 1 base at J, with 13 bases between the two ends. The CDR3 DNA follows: TGTGCCAGCTCTCCCTTACAGGGAAGCAATCAGCCCCAGCATTTT. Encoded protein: CASSPLQGSNQPQHF.

For the CDR3, the DNA is TGTGCCAGCAGCTTATCGGAGACCCAGTACTTC. Residues: CASSLSETQYF. The rearrangement joins TRBV7-9 to TRBJ2-5; D call uncertain. V shed 2 bases and J shed 5 bases, with 3 bases lying between them. Looked up from germline, CDR1 is SEHNR and CDR2 is FQNEAQ (reference sequence). The CDR3 is 11 amino acids.

CDR3 nucleotides: TGCGCCAGCAGCTCCTACTCCGGGACACTAGATTCGAACACTGAAGCTTTCTTT. Translation: CASSSYSGTLDSNTEAFF. The chain employs TRBV5-1 and TRBJ1-1, with TRBD1 as a possible D gene (6 bases). The CDR3 covers 18 residues. The germline V and J ends were trimmed by 3 bases and 1 base, with 22 bases remaining between them. CDR1 and CDR2 (germline): SGHRS, YFSETQ. The entire variable domain, with the rest obtained from reference TRBV5-1 and TRBJ1-1, is as follows: KAGVTQTPRYLIKTRGQQVTLSCSPISGHRSVSWYQQTPGQGLQFLFEYFSETQRNKGNFPGRFSGRQFSNSRSEMNVSTLELGDSALYLCASSSYSGTLDSNTEAFFGQGTRLTVV.

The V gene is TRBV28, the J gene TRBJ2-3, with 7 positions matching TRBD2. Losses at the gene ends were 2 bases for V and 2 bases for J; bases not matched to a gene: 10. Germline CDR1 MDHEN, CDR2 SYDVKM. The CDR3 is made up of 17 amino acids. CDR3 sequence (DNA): TGTGCCAGCAGTTTAGGGGGGGGGATCGGGCACACAGATACGCAGTATTTT. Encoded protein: CASSLGGGIGHTDTQYF.

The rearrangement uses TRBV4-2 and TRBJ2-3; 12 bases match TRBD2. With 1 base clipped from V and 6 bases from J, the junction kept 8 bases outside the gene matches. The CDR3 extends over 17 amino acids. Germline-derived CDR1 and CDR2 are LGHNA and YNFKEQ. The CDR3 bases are TGTGCCAGCAGCCAAGCCCTAGCGGGGGGGCCTTCGGATACGCAGTATTTT. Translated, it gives CASSQALAGGPSDTQYF.

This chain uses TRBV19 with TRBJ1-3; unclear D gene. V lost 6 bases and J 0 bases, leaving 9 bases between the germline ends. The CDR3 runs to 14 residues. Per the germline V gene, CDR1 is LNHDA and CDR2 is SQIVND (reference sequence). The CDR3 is CASSSLGSGNTIYF. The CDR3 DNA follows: TGTGCCAGTAGCTCACTAGGCTCTGGAAACACCATATATTTT. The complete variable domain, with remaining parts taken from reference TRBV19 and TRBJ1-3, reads DGGITQSPKYLFRKEGQNVTLSCEQNLNHDAMYWYRQDPGQGLRLIYYSQIVNDFQKGDIAEGYSVSREKKESFPLTVTSAQKNPTAFYLCASSSLGSGNTIYFGEGSWLTVV.

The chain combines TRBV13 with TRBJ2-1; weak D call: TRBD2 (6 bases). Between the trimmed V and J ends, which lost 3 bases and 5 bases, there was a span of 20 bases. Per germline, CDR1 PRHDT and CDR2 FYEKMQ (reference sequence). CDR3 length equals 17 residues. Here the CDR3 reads CASSLGGGGSRNNEQFF. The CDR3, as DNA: TGTGCCAGCAGCTTGGGGGGAGGAGGGTCGCGGAACAATGAGCAGTTCTTC.

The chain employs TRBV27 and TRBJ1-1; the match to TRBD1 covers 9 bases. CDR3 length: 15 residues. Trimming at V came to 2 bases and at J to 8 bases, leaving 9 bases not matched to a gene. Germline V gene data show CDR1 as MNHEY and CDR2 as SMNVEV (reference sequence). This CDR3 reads CASSLLGTGTTEAFF. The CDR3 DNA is TGTGCCAGCAGTTTACTAGGGACAGGGACGACGGAAGCTTTCTTT.

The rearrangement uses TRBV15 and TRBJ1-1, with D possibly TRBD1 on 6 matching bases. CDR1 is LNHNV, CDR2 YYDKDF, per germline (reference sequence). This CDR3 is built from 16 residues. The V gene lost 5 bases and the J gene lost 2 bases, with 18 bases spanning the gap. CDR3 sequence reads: CATSPPGAALNTEAFF. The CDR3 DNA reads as TGTGCCACCAGCCCCCCAGGGGCAGCTCTAAACACTGAAGCTTTCTTT.

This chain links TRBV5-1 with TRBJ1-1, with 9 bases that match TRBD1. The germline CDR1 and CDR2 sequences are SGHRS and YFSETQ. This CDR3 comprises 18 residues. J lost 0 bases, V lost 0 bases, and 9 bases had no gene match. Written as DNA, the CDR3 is TGCGCCAGCAGCTTGGAAGGGACAGGGACCCCTATGAACACTGAAGCTTTCTTT. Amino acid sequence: CASSLEGTGTPMNTEAFF. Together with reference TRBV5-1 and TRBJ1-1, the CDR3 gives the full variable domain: KAGVTQTPRYLIKTRGQQVTLSCSPISGHRSVSWYQQTPGQGLQFLFEYFSETQRNKGNFPGRFSGRQFSNSRSEMNVSTLELGDSALYLCASSLEGTGTPMNTEAFFGQGTRLTVV.

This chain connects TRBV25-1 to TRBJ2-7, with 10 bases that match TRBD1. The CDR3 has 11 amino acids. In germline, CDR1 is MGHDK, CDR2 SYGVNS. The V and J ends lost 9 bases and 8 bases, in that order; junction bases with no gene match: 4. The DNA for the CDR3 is TGTGCCAGTATGACAGGGGGCAAGCAGTACTTC. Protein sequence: CASMTGGKQYF.

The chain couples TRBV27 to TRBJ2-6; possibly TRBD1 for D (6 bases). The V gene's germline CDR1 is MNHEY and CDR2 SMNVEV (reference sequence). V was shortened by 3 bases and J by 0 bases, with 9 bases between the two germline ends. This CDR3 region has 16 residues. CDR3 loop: CASSLNRASGANVLTF. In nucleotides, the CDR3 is TGTGCCAGCAGTTTGAACAGGGCCTCTGGGGCCAACGTCCTGACTTTC.

In DNA form, the CDR3 reads TGTGCCACCAGCAGAGATCAGGGTGGCATAACTAATGAAAAACTGTTTTTT. As protein: CATSRDQGGITNEKLFF. The rearrangement uses TRBV15 and TRBJ1-4, with a possible D match to TRBD1 (5 bases). This CDR3 contains 17 residues. The V end was cut by 0 bases, the J end by 1 base, with 12 bases between. Germline V gene sequence: CDR1 LNHNV, CDR2 YYDKDF (reference sequence).

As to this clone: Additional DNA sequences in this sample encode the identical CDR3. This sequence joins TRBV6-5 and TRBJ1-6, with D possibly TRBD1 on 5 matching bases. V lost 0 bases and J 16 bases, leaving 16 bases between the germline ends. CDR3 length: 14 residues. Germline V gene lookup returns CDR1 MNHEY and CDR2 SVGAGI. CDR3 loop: CASSYSTQAVDLHF. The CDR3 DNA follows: TGTGCCAGCAGTTACTCGACACAGGCCGTCGATCTCCACTTT.

CDR3 nucleotide sequence: TGTGCCAGCAGCCAACCCCCGGGACTCAGTTCACCCCTCCACTTT. The encoded protein is CASSQPPGLSSPLHF. The genes are TRBV13 and TRBJ1-6; possibly TRBD1 for D (5 bases). The CDR3 is made up of 15 amino acids. V gave up 5 bases and J gave up 9 bases, with 17 bases separating them. Germline V CDR1 and CDR2: PRHDT, FYEKMQ (reference sequence). Drawing the rest from reference TRBV13 and TRBJ1-6, the complete variable domain is AAGVIQSPRHLIKEKRETATLKCYPIPRHDTVYWYQQGPGQDPQFLISFYEKMQSDKGSIPDRFSAQQFSDYHSELNMSSLELGDSALYFCASSQPPGLSSPLHFGNGTRLTVT.

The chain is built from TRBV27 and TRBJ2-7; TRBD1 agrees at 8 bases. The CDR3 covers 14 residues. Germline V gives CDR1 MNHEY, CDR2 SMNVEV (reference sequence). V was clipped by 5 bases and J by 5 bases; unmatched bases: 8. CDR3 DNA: TGTGCCAGCAGTCCCGACAGGGGCCGGGACGAGCAGTACTTC. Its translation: CASSPDRGRDEQYF.

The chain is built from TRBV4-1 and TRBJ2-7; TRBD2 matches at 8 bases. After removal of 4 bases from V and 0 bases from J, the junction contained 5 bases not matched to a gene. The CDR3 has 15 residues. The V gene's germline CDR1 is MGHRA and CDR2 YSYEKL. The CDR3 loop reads CASSLGRGSSYEQYV. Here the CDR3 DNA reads TGCGCCAGCAGCCTCGGGAGGGGGTCCTCCTACGAGCAGTACGTC.

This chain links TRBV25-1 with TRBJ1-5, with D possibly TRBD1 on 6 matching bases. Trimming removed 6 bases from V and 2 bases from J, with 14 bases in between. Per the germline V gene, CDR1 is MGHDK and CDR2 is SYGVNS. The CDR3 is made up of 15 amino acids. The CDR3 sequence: CASSPGDWGNQPQHF. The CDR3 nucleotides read TGTGCCAGCAGCCCAGGGGATTGGGGCAATCAGCCCCAGCATTTT.

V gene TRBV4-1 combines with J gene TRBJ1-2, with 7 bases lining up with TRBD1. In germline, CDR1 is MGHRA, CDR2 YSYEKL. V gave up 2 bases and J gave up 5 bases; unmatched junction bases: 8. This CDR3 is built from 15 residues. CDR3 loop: CASSQHAGTEYGYTF. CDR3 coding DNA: TGCGCCAGCAGCCAACACGCAGGGACAGAGTATGGCTACACCTTC.

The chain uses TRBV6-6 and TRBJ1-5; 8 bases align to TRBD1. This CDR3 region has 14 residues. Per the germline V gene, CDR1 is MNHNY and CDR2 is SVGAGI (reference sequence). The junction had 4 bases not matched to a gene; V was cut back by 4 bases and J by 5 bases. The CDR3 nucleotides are TGTGCCAGCAGTTCACAGGGGGGTGATCAGCCCCAGCATTTT. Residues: CASSSQGGDQPQHF.

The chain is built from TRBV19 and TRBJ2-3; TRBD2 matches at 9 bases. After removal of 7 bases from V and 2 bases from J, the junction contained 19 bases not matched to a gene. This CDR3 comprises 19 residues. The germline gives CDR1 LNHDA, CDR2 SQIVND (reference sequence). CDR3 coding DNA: TGTGCCAGTACCGGGGGACTAGCTACGGGGGGGGCACACACAGATACGCAGTATTTT. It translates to CASTGGLATGGAHTDTQYF. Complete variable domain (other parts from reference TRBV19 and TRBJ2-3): DGGITQSPKYLFRKEGQNVTLSCEQNLNHDAMYWYRQDPGQGLRLIYYSQIVNDFQKGDIAEGYSVSREKKESFPLTVTSAQKNPTAFYLCASTGGLATGGAHTDTQYFGPGTRLTVL.

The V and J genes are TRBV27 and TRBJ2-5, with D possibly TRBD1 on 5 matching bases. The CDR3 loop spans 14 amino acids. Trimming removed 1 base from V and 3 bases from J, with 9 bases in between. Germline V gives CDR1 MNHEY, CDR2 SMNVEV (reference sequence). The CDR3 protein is CASSLWAGKETQYF. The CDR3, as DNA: TGTGCCAGCAGTTTATGGGCAGGGAAAGAGACCCAGTACTTC.